The 14 T cell receptor beta chains below come from one sample, sequenced in a study of cytomegalovirus exposure and HLA in healthy donors. PCR amplification relied on 60 Vbeta primers (plus 13 Jbeta primers). Measured with immunoSEQ multiplex PCR; TCRdb has only the in-frame clones, and not every one. Across fewer than 250,000 clones, the top ten clones capture more than 0.75% of the sample. Sequenced sample: PBMCs. These receptors were taken from a woman aged 30 to 39 in good health and CMV-seropositive.

V usage is TRBV11-2 and J usage is TRBJ2-7; D uncertain. The germline V gene has CDR1 SGHAT and CDR2 FQNNGV. Trimming shortened V by 3 bases and J by 5 bases, and 8 bases separated the two germline ends. The CDR3 is 12 residues long. CDR3 region: CASSFQFNEQYF. Here the CDR3 DNA reads TGTGCCAGCAGCTTTCAATTCAACGAGCAGTACTTC.

The chain has TRBV10-1 and TRBJ2-1; 12 bases are shared with TRBD2. Germline CDR1 is WNHNN and CDR2 is SYGVQD (reference sequence). V lost 5 bases and J lost 5; bases outside the gene matches: 13. The CDR3 runs 18 residues. CDR3 loop: CASSRSSGRARVHNEQFF. The CDR3 DNA reads as TGCGCCAGCAGTAGGTCTAGCGGGAGGGCCAGGGTACACAATGAGCAGTTCTTC.

Note on this clone: The conserved phenylalanine or tryptophan normally closing the CDR3 is absent here, so this likely arose from a read error. No DNA is shown, since the ends of the CDR3 on it are uncertain; the CDR3 is the one TCRdb lists. The V call is TRBV7-2, the J call TRBJ2-3; the table names TRBD2, a call not compared with the DNA. Inclusive of both ends, the CDR3 amounts to 10 amino acids. Germline V gene sequence: CDR1 SGHTA, CDR2 FQGNSA. The CDR3 here is CASSPTSGLV.

This sequence joins TRBV7-9 and TRBJ2-2, with 8 bases aligning to TRBD1. The CDR3 sequence is 18 residues long. Germline CDR1 and CDR2: SEHNR and FQNEAQ (reference sequence). Losses at the gene ends were 4 bases for V and 1 base for J; bases not matched to a gene: 11. Here the CDR3 reads CASSSILGQGVNTGELFF. The CDR3 bases are TGTGCCAGCAGCTCTATCCTAGGACAGGGCGTGAACACCGGGGAGCTGTTTTTT.

This chain connects TRBV7-2 to TRBJ2-3, with a weak D call TRBD1 (6 bases). Germline CDR1 is SGHTA and CDR2 is FQGNSA. The CDR3 is made up of 14 amino acids. V was clipped by 5 bases and J by 0 bases, with 9 bases between them. Here the CDR3 DNA reads TGTGCCAGCAGCCCTGGACAGAGCACAGATACGCAGTATTTT. Translation: CASSPGQSTDTQYF. The variable domain in full, completed from reference TRBV7-2 and TRBJ2-3, reads GAGVSQSPSNKVTEKGKDVELRCDPISGHTALYWYRQSLGQGLEFLIYFQGNSAPDKSGLPSDRFSAERTGGSVSTLTIQRTQQEDSAVYLCASSPGQSTDTQYFGPGTRLTVL.

This chain connects TRBV6-5 to TRBJ2-2, with 7 bases lining up with TRBD2. The length of the CDR3 is 16 residues. The germline V gene has CDR1 MNHEY and CDR2 SVGAGI. V trimming: 2 bases; J trimming: 7 bases; junction bases outside the gene matches: 10. The DNA of the CDR3 is TGTGCCAGCAGTTACGCCCCACCGCGGGAGTACGGGGAGCTGTTTTTT. This codes for CASSYAPPREYGELFF.

V gene TRBV25-1 combines with J gene TRBJ2-2, with TRBD2 matching 7 bases. V trimming: 2 bases; J trimming: 1 base; junction bases outside the gene matches: 10. The CDR3 consists of 18 residues. The germline V gene has CDR1 MGHDK and CDR2 SYGVNS. CDR3 in DNA: TGTGCCAGCAGTGAACCCTTCCACGCGGGAGAGAACACCGGGGAGCTGTTTTTT. Protein product: CASSEPFHAGENTGELFF.

The chain employs TRBV9 and TRBJ2-5; a possible D gene is TRBD1 (5 bases). Germline assignment: CDR1 SGDLS and CDR2 YYNGEE. The V end was cut by 2 bases, the J end by 5 bases, with 10 bases between. The CDR3 spans 13 residues. This CDR3 reads CASSVRPGETQYF. CDR3 in DNA: TGTGCCAGCAGCGTCCGGCCAGGGGAGACCCAGTACTTC.

The chain couples TRBV7-7 to TRBJ2-3, with TRBD2 matching 9 bases. This CDR3 contains 15 residues. Losses at the gene ends were 5 bases for V and 4 bases for J; bases not matched to a gene: 7. CDR1 is SSHAT, CDR2 FNYEAQ, per germline (reference sequence). Written as DNA, the CDR3 is TGTGCCAGCAGCCCCTCGGGCGGGGGGGCAGATACGCAGTATTTT. Translating gives CASSPSGGGADTQYF.

The genes are TRBV6-6 and TRBJ1-1, with TRBD1 matching over 7 bases. Per germline, CDR1 MNHNY and CDR2 SVGAGI (reference sequence). The length of the CDR3 is 15 residues. J gave up 8 bases and V 6 bases, and 15 bases lay outside the gene matches. CDR3: CASSLPDRARGEAFF. CDR3 DNA: TGTGCCAGCAGCCTACCCGACAGGGCGAGGGGGGAAGCTTTCTTT.

The V call is TRBV4-1, the J call TRBJ2-7, with TRBD2 matching 11 bases. The CDR3 spans 16 residues. Trimming took 0 bases from V and 3 from J; bases not matched to a gene: 4. From germline, CDR1 is MGHRA and CDR2 YSYEKL. The CDR3 reads CASSQEQLAGVYEQYF. The CDR3 DNA follows: TGCGCCAGCAGCCAAGAACAACTAGCGGGAGTCTACGAGCAGTACTTC.

The gene calls are TRBV10-2 and TRBJ2-3; D remains unclear. CDR1 is WSHSY and CDR2 is SAAADI in the germline V gene. V was pared by 2 bases and J by 0 bases, with 12 bases between. The CDR3 runs 16 residues. CDR3 sequence (DNA): TGCGCCAGCAGTGAGGGGCTACAACCTAGCACAGATACGCAGTATTTT. This codes for CASSEGLQPSTDTQYF.

The DNA of the CDR3 is TGTGCCAGCAGCTTGGCCAGCGATCTAAACACAGATACGCAGTATTTT. This gives the protein CASSLASDLNTDTQYF. The chain recombines TRBV5-4 with TRBJ2-3; no clear D. Trimming pared 0 bases from V and 2 bases from J, leaving 13 bases between. The CDR3 is 16 residues long. Looked up from germline, CDR1 is SGHNT and CDR2 is YYREEE (reference sequence).

This sequence joins TRBV5-4 and TRBJ1-5; a weak D match, TRBD1 (6 bases). The CDR3 is 15 amino acids. Trimming shortened V by 4 bases and J by 4 bases, and 15 bases separated the two germline ends. Germline lookup yields CDR1 SGHNT and CDR2 YYREEE (reference sequence). CDR3 DNA: TGTGCCAGCAGCCCCGACCCAGACAGGAATCAGCCCCAGCATTTT. Translation: CASSPDPDRNQPQHF.